Following are 7 T cell receptor beta chains from one sample sequenced in a study of response to subunit inactivated influenza vaccine (dated by TCRdb to 2017 to 2018). Libraries were built with RT-PCR. The data were produced on an Illumina HiSeq 2500. TCRdb's own reprocessing of the public reads used fastp at Q25 and MiXCR and kept productive beta chains. Every CDR3 protein is listed once, alongside the most common genes and DNA of its rows. The sample yields 290,000 or so distinct CDR3 sequences; about 20% were counted once. The ten largest clones represent 10% of the sample. The sample here was PBMCs from blood, taken 21 months after vaccination. These receptors all come from a man aged 45-69 years who received an inactivated influenza vaccine. Donor details come from another sample of the same person, matched by shared clones.

At least ten counts were recorded for this clonotype. This chain links TRBV3-1 with TRBJ2-5; D might be TRBD2 (6 bases). The CDR3 length is 14 residues. V was cut by 0 bases and J by 8 bases, with 13 bases left in between. Looked up from germline, CDR1 is LGHDT and CDR2 is YNNKEL (reference sequence). CDR3 amino acids: CASSQDHGGVTQYF. The CDR3 DNA reads as TGTGCCAGCAGCCAAGATCACGGAGGGGTTACCCAGTACTTC.

This clonotype was detected only a few times. The chain combines TRBV10-3 with TRBJ2-3; possible D gene TRBD2, 6 bases. The germline gives CDR1 ENHRY, CDR2 SYGVKD. V was shortened by 3 bases and J by 5 bases, with 9 bases between the two germline ends. The CDR3 is 13 amino acids. The CDR3 DNA sequence: TGTGCCATCAGTGATAGGGGAGGAGATACGCAGTATTTT. Encoded protein: CAISDRGGDTQYF.

J is TRBJ2-1 and V is TRBV6-1; 14 positions match TRBD2. The CDR3 runs to 15 residues. V trimming: 7 bases; J trimming: 7 bases; junction bases outside the gene matches: 6. Germline V gene sequence: CDR1 MNHNS, CDR2 SASEGT. CDR3 protein: CASTTGLAGANEQFF. CDR3 bases: TGTGCCAGCACGACGGGACTAGCGGGGGCAAATGAGCAGTTCTTC.

V usage is TRBV4-3 and J usage is TRBJ2-5, with 13 bases matching TRBD2. Per germline, CDR1 LGHNA and CDR2 YSLEER. The V and J ends lost 2 bases and 5 bases, in that order; junction bases with no gene match: 5. The CDR3 contains 16 residues. CDR3 nucleotide sequence: TGCGCCAGCAGCCAATATGGGACTAGCGGGATGGAGACCCAGTACTTC. Translating it yields CASSQYGTSGMETQYF.

The chain combines TRBV12-5 with TRBJ1-2; 8 nucleotides align to TRBD1. This CDR3 region has 16 residues. Germline CDR1 is LGHNT and CDR2 is FRNRAP. V gave up 4 bases and J gave up 2 bases; unmatched junction bases: 9. CDR3 loop: CASGSEGQGSNYGYTF. The CDR3 DNA sequence: TGTGCTAGTGGTTCGGAAGGACAGGGCTCCAACTATGGCTACACCTTC.

This rearrangement joins TRBV7-8 to TRBJ2-1; a weak D match, TRBD2 (6 bases). The CDR3 sequence is 15 residues long. V was trimmed by 4 bases and J by 9 bases, leaving 19 bases between them. Germline values: CDR1 SGHVS, CDR2 FQNEAQ. The CDR3: CASSSWAGPSGEQFF. The CDR3 nucleotides read TGTGCCAGCAGCTCCTGGGCGGGACCAAGTGGTGAGCAGTTCTTC.

In its sample, this clonotype was seen a few times. The chain carries TRBV20-1 and TRBJ1-2; maybe TRBD1 (6 bases). Germline values: CDR1 DFQATT, CDR2 SNEGSKA (reference sequence). This CDR3 has 16 residues. V was trimmed by 4 bases and J by 4 bases, leaving 22 bases between them. The CDR3 protein is CSATQITGRALYGYTF. DNA of the CDR3: TGCAGTGCTACCCAAATAACAGGGAGGGCCCTCTATGGCTACACCTTC.